This T cell receptor beta chain came from a study of blood T cell repertoires in COVID-19. In the study overall: The analysed material was cDNA or gDNA that came from T cells, B-cell-depleted T cells, or PBMCs.

This CDR3 has 13 amino acids. V lost 4 bases to trimming and J lost 5 bases; unmatched junction nucleotides: 3. Germline CDR1 and CDR2: MDHEN and SYDVKM. Ages ranged from roughly 18 to 100 years, with residence in approximately 23 US areas. Two negative PCRs, clearance, or symptom resolution had been documented for recovered Cohort 3 donors. Per the study methods: Estimation of nucleated cell counts was performed using reference gene primer amplification. Clones were read by immunoSEQ multiplex PCR, and TCRdb kept only the in-frame ones, dropping some. V, J and clone size reflect that table, while D and trimming were determined from the DNA. The sample includes roughly 400,000 clones, about 83% of them seen just once.

Sample: PBMCs or T cells enriched from blood (not recorded which). This chain connects TRBV28 to TRBJ2-7, with 9 nucleotides matching TRBD1. This sequence originates from a woman in her forties or fifties who had recovered from COVID-19. The CDR3 nucleotides read TGTGCCAGCAGTTACAGGGGGCGAGACGAGCAGTACTTC. This encodes CASSYRGRDEQYF.